This T cell receptor (beta chain) emerged from a study of blood T cell repertoires in COVID-19. About the study: There were acute and convalescent COVID-19 samples, and they came from the United States, Italy and Spain. T cells, B-cell-depleted T cells, or PBMCs provided the cDNA or gDNA that served as material.

This CDR3 region has 15 residues. After removal of 6 bases from V and 5 bases from J, the junction contained 6 bases not matched to a gene. From germline, CDR1 is MDHEN and CDR2 SYDVKM. In the original analysis: Amplified reference gene primers provided the basis for estimating nucleated cell counts. The method was immunoSEQ multiplex PCR; TCRdb's version includes in-frame clones alone and lacks a portion of them. V and J calls and clone size follow that table, whereas D and trimming were derived from the DNA. The sample lists around 350,000 clones, around nine tenths seen once, with about 2.9% in the top ten.

The sequencing input was peripheral blood. The V and J genes are TRBV28 and TRBJ1-6, with TRBD1 matching 8 bases. This sequence originates from a human donor in a cohort sampled during active COVID-19. This CDR3 reads CASSLGDRNNSPLHF. The CDR3 DNA is TGTGCCAGCAGCCTTGGGGACAGGAATAATTCACCCCTCCACTTT.